These 10 T cell receptor beta chains came from one sample sequenced in a study of post-analysis software for immune sequencing data. Prepared TCR beta cDNA libraries contained unique molecular identifiers. From the PCR reads, TCRdb called clonotypes with MiXCR, one entry per CDR3 protein. This table holds 750,000 to 950,000 distinct CDR3 sequences, approximately 57% found once. Study-level points and caveats: Relative to controls, patients had five TRBV segments at higher frequency, with TRBV5-6, TRBV5-1 and TRBV20-1 among these.

No cognate antigen is known for these TCRs. Input material: blood. The receptors stem from a girl aged 5-17 years with multiple sclerosis.

The chain joins TRBV5-1 to TRBJ2-7, with no clear D. The germline CDR1 and CDR2 sequences are SGHRS and YFSETQ. This CDR3 is 14 amino acids long. V lost 4 bases to trimming and J lost 2 bases, with 13 bases between them. The CDR3 loop is CASSPGPGTYEQYF. The DNA for the CDR3 is TGCGCCAGCAGCCCCGGCCCCGGCACCTACGAGCAGTACTTC.

V and J are TRBV5-1 and TRBJ2-1; D unclear. The CDR3 runs 17 residues. Germline V lookup: CDR1 SGHRS, CDR2 YFSETQ. Trimming left V 4 bases short and J 6 bases short, with 23 bases between. CDR3 DNA sequence: TGCGCCAGCAGCGGCCGCCCGGGCCCCCCGCCCGGCAATGAGCAGTTCTTC. Its protein is CASSGRPGPPPGNEQFF.

This chain connects TRBV12-3 or TRBV12-4 to TRBJ2-7, with 7 nucleotides matching TRBD2. The CDR3 has 18 amino acids. The trim removed 3 bases at V and 2 bases at J, leaving 16 bases unmatched. Here the CDR3 reads CASSLGGETDNPAYEQYF. DNA of the CDR3: TGTGCCAGCAGTTTGGGGGGGGAGACAGATAACCCTGCCTACGAGCAGTACTTC.

The rearrangement joins TRBV27 to TRBJ2-7, with TRBD1 matching 10 bases. This CDR3 is built from 17 residues. V dropped 2 bases and J dropped 0; count of bases not matched to a gene: 7. Germline V gene data show CDR1 as MNHEY and CDR2 as SMNVEV (reference sequence). CDR3 sequence: CASSLNIRDRGSYEQYF. Here the CDR3 DNA reads TGTGCCAGCAGTTTAAACATCCGGGACAGGGGCTCCTACGAGCAGTACTTC.

This sequence joins TRBV20-1 and TRBJ2-1; 7 nucleotides line up with TRBD2. Trimming cost V 3 bases and J 8 bases; bases outside gene matches: 13. Germline V CDR1 and CDR2: DFQATT, SNEGSKA (reference sequence). The CDR3 is made up of 15 amino acids. The CDR3 here is CSASRLVGGPYEQFF. In DNA, the CDR3 is TGCAGTGCTAGCCGTCTGGTGGGAGGGCCGTATGAGCAGTTCTTC.

The chain couples TRBV5-1 to TRBJ1-2; D is unclear. There are 15 residues in the CDR3. V was pared by 3 bases and J by 0 bases, with 12 bases between. The germline gives CDR1 SGHRS, CDR2 YFSETQ. CDR3: CASSSQETTNYGYTF. Written as DNA, the CDR3 is TGCGCCAGCAGCTCTCAGGAGACTACTAACTATGGCTACACCTTC.

This clonotype was counted between two and nine times. The chain employs TRBV29-1 and TRBJ2-3; D possibly corresponds to TRBD2 (5 bases). The CDR3 sequence is 14 residues long. Germline CDR1 is SQVTM and CDR2 is ANQGSEA. V dropped 8 bases and J dropped 2 bases, with 17 bases sitting between them. The CDR3 DNA reads as TGCAGCCTGGGGAGACAACACGCCACAGATACGCAGTATTTT. This codes for CSLGRQHATDTQYF.

V is TRBV7-2 and J is TRBJ1-2; D remains ambiguous. With 6 bases removed from V and 5 bases from J, the gap between germline ends came to 13 bases. This CDR3 region has 13 residues. Germline CDR1 is SGHTA and CDR2 is FQGNSA. The CDR3, as DNA: TGTGCCAGCAGGCTCCAAGTGGGATATGGCTACACCTTC. This translates into CASRLQVGYGYTF.

DNA of the CDR3: TGTGCCAGCAGTTACTCGATCGGACCCGGGTCCACAGATACGCAGTATTTT. Protein sequence: CASSYSIGPGSTDTQYF. V gene TRBV6-5 combines with J gene TRBJ2-3; D unclear. The CDR3 runs to 17 residues. Germline-derived CDR1 and CDR2 are MNHEY and SVGAGI. V gave up 0 bases and J gave up 2 bases, with 15 bases separating them.

This chain connects TRBV4-2 to TRBJ2-3; TRBD2 matches 10 bases. After removal of 1 base from V and 8 bases from J, the junction contained 9 bases not matched to a gene. The V gene's germline CDR1 is LGHNA and CDR2 YNFKEQ. This CDR3 comprises 16 residues. In nucleotides, the CDR3 is TGTGCCAGCAGCCAAGGAGCGGGGGGGCTCGGGGGTACGCAGTATTTT. It specifies CASSQGAGGLGGTQYF.